Here is one T cell receptor (beta chain) with its context. Amplified TCR beta CDR3 regions came from RNA transcripts. During a first-round RT-PCR of the TCR CDR3, the HTBI primer set was used. TCRdb independently ran MiXCR on the multiplex PCR reads; one entry per CDR3 protein. The sample carries about 560,000 distinct CDR3 sequences, approximately 14% recorded once. Stable hyperthyroidism: no ophthalmopathy progression over 18 months of follow-up. The PBMCs were taken from approximately 9.7 ml of fresh peripheral blood. This specimen belongs to a study of T cells in Graves' hyperthyroidism and ophthalmopathy. Trimming took 0 bases from V and 2 from J; bases not matched to a gene: 7. Germline values: CDR1 MGHRA, CDR2 YSYEKL. This CDR3 has 17 residues.

This clonotype originated in a woman in her twenties or thirties with Graves' hyperthyroidism. This chain connects TRBV4-1 to TRBJ1-2, with 9 nucleotides matching TRBD1. Sample: blood. The CDR3 bases are TGCGCCAGCAGCCAAGATTTTTGGGACAGGGTCAACTATGGCTACACCTTC. Amino acid sequence: CASSQDFWDRVNYGYTF.